This passage covers 6 T cell receptor beta chains from one sample sequenced in a study of cytomegalovirus exposure and HLA in healthy donors. PCR employed 60 Vbeta and 13 Jbeta primers. Sequencing used immunoSEQ multiplex PCR; TCRdb keeps in-frame clones, though not all of them. The sample shows about 190,000 clones, around 87% of them seen only once. The sample consisted of PBMCs. These receptors were obtained from a boy between 2 and 10 years old in good health and CMV-seronegative.

The chain links TRBV19 to TRBJ2-3; 10 positions match TRBD1. Trimming at V came to 5 bases and at J to 1 base, leaving 6 bases not matched to a gene. The CDR3 consists of 16 residues. Germline V CDR1 and CDR2: LNHDA, SQIVND (reference sequence). This chain's CDR3 is CASSSDRGPGTDTQYF. For the CDR3, the DNA is TGTGCCAGTAGTTCCGACAGGGGGCCCGGCACAGATACGCAGTATTTT.

This clone was recorded only once. CDR3 nucleotides: TGCGCCAGCAGATCAACCCCCCAATCAGCGGGAGTGAACAACTCGGTCCAAGAGACCCAGTACTTC. Protein sequence: CASRSTPQSAGVNNSVQETQYF. The rearrangement joins TRBV10-1 to TRBJ2-5; 8 nucleotides agree with TRBD2. Germline CDR1 is WNHNN and CDR2 is SYGVQD (reference sequence). The CDR3 has 22 amino acids. The V segment lost 6 bases and the J segment 1 base; nucleotides outside the gene matches: 28.

This clone was picked up one time. The chain joins TRBV19 to TRBJ1-5, with TRBD1 identical over 8 bases. The CDR3 spans 15 residues. CDR1 is LNHDA, CDR2 SQIVND, per germline (reference sequence). V shed 2 bases, J shed 2 bases, and the junction held 2 bases outside the gene matches. As DNA, the CDR3 is TGTGCCAGTAGTATACGGACAGGGCGCAATCAGCCCCAGCATTTT. It yields the protein CASSIRTGRNQPQHF.

The rearrangement joins TRBV5-1 to TRBJ2-5; a possible D gene is TRBD2 (6 bases). Germline V gene data show CDR1 as SGHRS and CDR2 as YFSETQ. With 4 bases removed from V and 4 bases from J, the gap between germline ends came to 11 bases. This CDR3 is built from 13 residues. CDR3 bases: TGCGCCAGCAGCGCTGCGGGGCGAGAGACCCAGTACTTC. Protein: CASSAAGRETQYF.

The V call is TRBV7-8, the J call TRBJ2-1; TRBD1 might be the D (6 bases). The CDR3 is 14 residues long. V gave up 6 bases and J gave up 4 bases, with 13 bases separating them. Germline values: CDR1 SGHVS, CDR2 FQNEAQ. CDR3 nucleotide sequence: TGTGCCAGCAGTCCCAGGACAGTGTACAATGAGCAGTTCTTC. This encodes CASSPRTVYNEQFF.

The DNA of the CDR3 is TGTGCCAGCAGCTTAACGGTCGCTCAGGGGGTCACAGATACGCAGTATTTT. The encoded protein is CASSLTVAQGVTDTQYF. The chain uses TRBV7-3 and TRBJ2-3; 7 bases match TRBD1. The CDR3 is made up of 17 amino acids. V gave up 0 bases and J gave up 2 bases; unmatched junction bases: 8. Germline V CDR1 and CDR2: SGHTA, FQGTGA. Based on the CDR3 plus reference TRBV7-3 and TRBJ2-3, the full variable domain is GAGVSQTPSNKVTEKGKYVELRCDPISGHTALYWYRQSLGQGPEFLIYFQGTGAADDSGLPNDRFFAVRPEGSVSTLKIQRTERGDSAVYLCASSLTVAQGVTDTQYFGPGTRLTVL.